The present entry profiles one T cell receptor (beta chain) with its context. The treatment here: around 19 received Ad26.COV2.S at low or high dose, single or two shots; several received placebo; per-sample allocation not given. Sampling happened 63 days after the first vaccine or placebo injection. Using immunoSEQ multiplex PCR, the repertoire was profiled, and TCRdb retains in-frame clones only, with some absent. Of around 240,000 clones in the sample, 88% were seen once. The data belong to a study of Ad26.COV2.S vaccination and SARS-CoV-2 variants. The germline V gene encodes CDR1 MNHEY and CDR2 SVGAGI. The length of the CDR3 is 15 residues. V trimming: 8 bases; J trimming: 0 bases; junction bases outside the gene matches: 6.

This chain joins TRBV6-5 and TRBJ1-4, with 7 bases fitting TRBD1. Sample: peripheral blood, taken in a trial of Ad26.COV2.S vaccine versus placebo. This receptor was identified in a person aged 18-60 years who received the Ad26.COV2.S COVID-19 vaccine or a placebo. CDR3 loop: CASQGQQSTNEKLFF. CDR3 DNA sequence: TGTGCCAGCCAGGGACAGCAATCAACTAATGAAAAACTGTTTTTT.